The TCR beta chain under discussion was sequenced for a study of regulatory T cells in long-lasting Graves disease. Study-wide points: Newly diagnosed patients shared more than 750 public clonotypes; persistent patients shared about 2,700.

On this clonotype: Its antigen is still unknown.

Construction of the TCR beta libraries employed iRepertoire HTBI primers in conjunction with Arm-PCR of CDR3 regions. TCRdb recomputed calls from the multiplex PCR reads with MiXCR, one row per CDR3 protein. The top ten hold about 25% of the sample, which has about 530,000 distinct CDR3 sequences, 15% to 20% seen once. Sample time point: newly diagnosed GD, antithyroid drugs for less than 3 months. There was RNA extracted from PBMCs, and the TCR library was made from it. This CDR3 has 15 amino acids. J gave up 5 bases and V 6 bases, and 6 bases lay outside the gene matches. The germline gives CDR1 LNHDA, CDR2 SQIVND (reference sequence). These same records also appear under a second study, on T cells in Graves' hyperthyroidism and ophthalmopathy.

The material was peripheral blood mononuclear cells (PBMCs), obtained at new diagnosis, from a patient treated with antithyroid drugs. This chain links TRBV19 with TRBJ2-2, with TRBD1 identical over 10 bases. This TCR was sampled from a middle-aged woman with Graves disease. Here the CDR3 DNA reads TGTGCCAGTAGAAGGGACAGGGGAGATACCGGGGAGCTGTTTTTT. Its translation is CASRRDRGDTGELFF.